Listed below are T cell receptor beta chains from one sample, sequenced in a study of tumor-infiltrating lymphocytes in primary liver carcinoma. From the multiplex PCR reads, TCRdb called clonotypes with MiXCR, one entry per CDR3 protein. Of 45,000 or so distinct CDR3 sequences listed, around 72% are singletons. Sample: liver tumor tissue from sampling region 2. Source of these receptors: a man aged 40-50 years with primary liver carcinoma and hepatitis B virus infection. Both conserved end residues are part of each CDR3. Each record gives: clone size, J gene, V gene, D gene, CDR3 DNA, CDR3 protein. The D gene is left open where the match is weak. Size is stated for part of the rows, as once, few or many counts, or as a class when the clone is expanded.

abundance: NA
j_gene: TRBJ1-5
v_gene: TRBV6-5
d_gene: NA
CDR3nt: TGTGCCAGCAACCCAGGACTAACGGGAACAAATACGCAGCATTTT
CDR3aa: CASNPGLTGTNTQHF

abundance: medium-sized
j_gene: TRBJ2-7
v_gene: TRBV6-1
d_gene: TRBD1
CDR3nt: TGTGCCAGCAGCGAATGGACAGGGAACGAGCAGTACTTC
CDR3aa: CASSEWTGNEQYF

abundance: NA
j_gene: TRBJ2-5
v_gene: TRBV5-1
d_gene: TRBD2
CDR3nt: TGCGCCAGCAGCTTGGTCGGGGCTAGCGGGTCCCTACAAGAGACCCAGTACTTC
CDR3aa: CASSLVGASGSLQETQYF

abundance: large
j_gene: TRBJ2-5
v_gene: TRBV29-1
d_gene: NA
CDR3nt: TGCAGCGGTATGGACAGTGGAGAGACCCAGTACTTC
CDR3aa: CSGMDSGETQYF

abundance: NA
j_gene: TRBJ2-1
v_gene: TRBV7-2
d_gene: NA
CDR3nt: TGTGCCAGTAATAGCGTATGGGGCTACAATGAGCAGTTCTTC
CDR3aa: CASNSVWGYNEQFF

abundance: NA
j_gene: TRBJ2-7
v_gene: TRBV11-1
d_gene: NA
CDR3nt: TGTGCCAGCGGGGGGAAGCGATTCTACGAGCATTACTTC
CDR3aa: CASGGKRFYEHYF

abundance: few
j_gene: TRBJ2-7
v_gene: TRBV2
d_gene: NA
CDR3nt: TGTGCCAGCAGTGGAGGGATACGCTACGAGCAGTACTTC
CDR3aa: CASSGGIRYEQYF

abundance: medium-sized
j_gene: TRBJ2-2
v_gene: TRBV6-5
d_gene: TRBD2
CDR3nt: TGTGCCACTTACTCCGGACTAGTTACCGGGGAGCTGTTTTTT
CDR3aa: CATYSGLVTGELFF

abundance: once
j_gene: TRBJ2-7
v_gene: TRBV18
d_gene: NA
CDR3nt: TGTGTCAGCTCACCATCGGACGGCGGCGAGCAGTACTTC
CDR3aa: CVSSPSDGGEQYF

abundance: many
j_gene: TRBJ1-1
v_gene: TRBV5-1
d_gene: NA
CDR3nt: TGCGCCAGCAGCGAGGGATCACGGGGGAACACTGAAGCTTTCTTT
CDR3aa: CASSEGSRGNTEAFF

abundance: many
j_gene: TRBJ1-1
v_gene: TRBV5-1
d_gene: NA
CDR3nt: TGCGCCAGCAGCTTGCGTGGGGAGGACACTGAAGCTTTCTTT
CDR3aa: CASSLRGEDTEAFF

abundance: NA
j_gene: TRBJ1-2
v_gene: TRBV11-1
d_gene: TRBD1
CDR3nt: TGTGCCAGCAGCCCCCGAGGGACAGAATATGGCGACACCTTC
CDR3aa: CASSPRGTEYGDTF

abundance: NA
j_gene: TRBJ2-5
v_gene: TRBV5-1
d_gene: NA
CDR3nt: TGCGCCAGCAGCCCAACCCCCTCAGCGGAGGAGACCCGGTATTTC
CDR3aa: CASSPTPSAEETRYF

abundance: NA
j_gene: TRBJ2-7
v_gene: TRBV5-6
d_gene: TRBD1
CDR3nt: TGTGCCAGCAACCAAGAGCCGACAGGGTTTGAAGAGCAGTACTTC
CDR3aa: CASNQEPTGFEEQYF

abundance: NA
j_gene: TRBJ1-1
v_gene: TRBV10-3
d_gene: NA
CDR3nt: TGTGCCAGCCTGGACTGGGACAATGAAGCTTTCTTT
CDR3aa: CASLDWDNEAFF

abundance: NA
j_gene: TRBJ2-1
v_gene: TRBV11-2
d_gene: TRBD2
CDR3nt: TGTGCCACCAGTCCTACCATAACTAGCGGGAAATACAATGAACAGTTCTTC
CDR3aa: CATSPTITSGKYNEQFF

abundance: once
j_gene: TRBJ2-7
v_gene: TRBV11-2
d_gene: TRBD2
CDR3nt: TGTGCCAGCAGTCCCGGGGACTATGAGCAGTGCTTC
CDR3aa: CASSPGDYEQCF

abundance: NA
j_gene: TRBJ1-2
v_gene: TRBV29-1
d_gene: NA
CDR3nt: TGCGGCGGTGAAGAGGGCCGCAGGTCATACGGCTACACCTTC
CDR3aa: CGGEEGRRSYGYTF

abundance: NA
j_gene: TRBJ2-5
v_gene: TRBV11-1
d_gene: NA
CDR3nt: TGTGCCAGCAGCTTAGAAGAGACCCAGTACTTC
CDR3aa: CASSLEETQYF

abundance: NA
j_gene: TRBJ2-7
v_gene: TRBV7-9
d_gene: NA
CDR3nt: TGTGCCAGCAATCCACCCGGGGGCCTAGTAGGAGGCGAGCAATACTTC
CDR3aa: CASNPPGGLVGGEQYF

abundance: NA
j_gene: TRBJ2-7
v_gene: TRBV20-1
d_gene: NA
CDR3nt: TGCAGTGCTAGAGATTTTGCAGGAGGATCCTACGAGCAGTACTTC
CDR3aa: CSARDFAGGSYEQYF

abundance: NA
j_gene: TRBJ2-1
v_gene: TRBV7-2
d_gene: TRBD2
CDR3nt: TGTGCCAGCAGCAGATACTTAGCGGGAGGGCAGTTCTTC
CDR3aa: CASSRYLAGGQFF

abundance: medium-sized
j_gene: TRBJ1-1
v_gene: TRBV7-9
d_gene: NA
CDR3nt: TGTGCCAGCAGCTTAGCGGGGGGAAACACTGAAGCTTTCTTT
CDR3aa: CASSLAGGNTEAFF

abundance: NA
j_gene: TRBJ1-1
v_gene: TRBV28
d_gene: TRBD1
CDR3nt: TGTACCAGGACCTCGGGACAGACGACCACTGAAGCTTTCTTT
CDR3aa: CTRTSGQTTTEAFF

abundance: NA
j_gene: TRBJ1-1
v_gene: TRBV29-1
d_gene: NA
CDR3nt: TGCAGCGTTGAAGACCGGGGCGGGGCTGAAGCTTTCTTT
CDR3aa: CSVEDRGGAEAFF

abundance: many
j_gene: TRBJ1-2
v_gene: TRBV28
d_gene: NA
CDR3nt: TGTGCCAGTGAGATTAGTGGCAGCTATGGCTACACCTTC
CDR3aa: CASEISGSYGYTF